A selection of T cell receptor beta chains follows, all from one sample in a study of cytomegalovirus exposure and HLA in healthy donors. Sequencing was performed with immunoSEQ multiplex PCR; in TCRdb, only in-frame clones are kept and a portion is missing. The profile covers 85,000 to 130,000 clones, with about three quarters appearing a single time and 5% to 6.5% taken by the ten largest. The specimen was PBMCs. The receptors stem from a woman aged 18-30 years in good health and CMV-seropositive. Each CDR3 is given with its conserved first and last residue. Fields, in order: D gene, clone size, J gene, V gene, CDR3 DNA, CDR3 protein. The D gene is left open where the match is weak. Only part of the rows carry a size: once, few, many, or a class if the clone is expanded.

-,-,TRBJ2-2,TRBV19,TGTGCCAGTAAAAAATCCCCGGGAAACACCGGGGAGCTGTTTTTT,CASKKSPGNTGELFF
TRBD2,-,TRBJ2-1,TRBV27,TGTGCCAGCAGTTTCCTGGATAGCGGGAGAAATGAGCAGTTCTTC,CASSFLDSGRNEQFF
-,-,TRBJ2-1,TRBV5-8,TGTGCCAGCAGCTTGGTAGATTACAATGAGCAGTTCTTC,CASSLVDYNEQFF
-,-,TRBJ2-4,TRBV6-1,TGTGCCAGCAGTGAAGCGGGCAGGGGAAGGGGAAACATTCAGTACTTC,CASSEAGRGRGNIQYF
TRBD1,-,TRBJ2-7,TRBV29-1,TGCAGCGTTGTACAGGGGTTTCCCTACGAGCAGTACTTC,CSVVQGFPYEQYF
-,-,TRBJ1-1,TRBV28,TGTGCCAGCCGAGAGAAGCTGAACACTGAAGCTTTCTTT,CASREKLNTEAFF
-,once,TRBJ2-3,TRBV9,TGTGCCAGCAGCGTAGATCCGGGAGTTGGAGATACGCAGTATTTT,CASSVDPGVGDTQYF
-,few,TRBJ2-3,TRBV7-3,TGTGCCAGCAGCCTAGCGAACACAGATACGCAGTATTTT,CASSLANTDTQYF
TRBD2,-,TRBJ2-5,TRBV30,TGTGCCTGGAGTGTACGAGCGGGGAAGGGGGAGACCCAGTACTTC,CAWSVRAGKGETQYF
TRBD2,-,TRBJ2-7,TRBV9,TGTGCCAGCAGCCCCGGGACTAGCTATTACGAGCAGTACTTC,CASSPGTSYYEQYF
-,-,TRBJ2-5,TRBV5-6,TGTGCCAGCAGTTTGGACAGTCAAGAGACCCAGTACTTC,CASSLDSQETQYF
-,-,TRBJ1-5,TRBV5-1,TGCGCCAGCAGCTTGGGACAGCCGAATCAGCCCCAGCATTTT,CASSLGQPNQPQHF
TRBD2,few,TRBJ2-2,TRBV6-5,TGTGCCAGCAGGGGGACTAGCGGGGGGACCGGGGAGCTGTTTTTT,CASRGTSGGTGELFF
-,-,TRBJ2-1,TRBV4-1,TGCGCCAGCAGCCCCTCGCCGACTATCTACAATGAGCAGTTCTTC,CASSPSPTIYNEQFF
TRBD2,-,TRBJ2-5,TRBV13,TGTGCCAGCAGCCCTAGCGGATTCCAAGAGACCCAGTACTTC,CASSPSGFQETQYF
-,-,TRBJ1-5,TRBV6-1,TGTGCCAGCAGTGCCCACAACCTTAGCAATCAGCCCCAGCATTTT,CASSAHNLSNQPQHF
-,few,TRBJ2-5,TRBV13,TGTGCCAGCAGCCCGAATGGACTGGGGGAGACCCAGTACTTC,CASSPNGLGETQYF
TRBD2,once,TRBJ2-5,TRBV28,TGTGCCAGCAGTAGTGTCCTAGCGGGAGGGAGGGGCAAAGAGACCCAGTACTTC,CASSSVLAGGRGKETQYF
TRBD1,-,TRBJ1-1,TRBV19,TGTGCCAGTAGTGGACAGGGGTTGGTTGTTGAAGCTTTCTTT,CASSGQGLVVEAFF
TRBD2,once,TRBJ2-5,TRBV25-1,TGTGCCAGCAGCCGAAGGGCAGCGGGAGGTGAGACCCAGTACTTC,CASSRRAAGGETQYF
TRBD1,-,TRBJ1-4,TRBV2,TGTGCCAGCAGGGACAGGGCCAGCGAAAAACTGTTTTTT,CASRDRASEKLFF
-,-,TRBJ1-1,TRBV6-5,TGTGCCAGCAGCCGAGGACTGATTAACACTGAAGCTTTCTTT,CASSRGLINTEAFF
-,-,TRBJ1-2,TRBV19,TGTGCCACTCATGCCCAACAGACTAACTATGGCTACACCTTC,CATHAQQTNYGYTF
-,-,TRBJ2-5,TRBV27,TGTGCCAGCGGGCTTGGACTTCTAGGTACCCAGTACTTC,CASGLGLLGTQYF
TRBD2,-,TRBJ2-1,TRBV9,TGTGCCAGCAGCGTAACTAGCGGGAGTTACAATGAGCAGTTCTTC,CASSVTSGSYNEQFF
-,-,TRBJ2-7,TRBV30,TGTGCCTGGAGTGTCCTACAGAACGAGCAGTACTTC,CAWSVLQNEQYF
-,few,TRBJ1-6,TRBV6-1,TGTGCCAGCAGTGCCAACAGGGCTGATTCACCCCTCCACTTT,CASSANRADSPLHF
-,-,TRBJ1-1,TRBV29-1,TGCAGCGTTTTGCGTAGCGCTGAAGCTTTCTTT,CSVLRSAEAFF
-,-,TRBJ1-5,TRBV27,TGTGCCAGCAGTCCCAGATGGTACAGGGATCAGCCCCAGCATTTT,CASSPRWYRDQPQHF
TRBD1,-,TRBJ2-7,TRBV5-1,TGCGCCAGCAGCCGGGGACAGGGAAACTCCTACGAGCAGTACTTC,CASSRGQGNSYEQYF
-,-,TRBJ1-1,TRBV13,TGTGCCAGCAGCTTAGGGTCCGGTAACACTGAAGCTTTCTTT,CASSLGSGNTEAFF
TRBD2,few,TRBJ2-3,TRBV9,TGTGCCAGCAGCGCCGGACTAGCGGGCACAGATACGCAGTATTTT,CASSAGLAGTDTQYF
TRBD2,-,TRBJ2-1,TRBV7-3,TGTGCCAGCAGCGCTCTAGCGGGAGTTGGGTACAATGAGCAGTTCTTC,CASSALAGVGYNEQFF
TRBD1,-,TRBJ2-2,TRBV6-1,TGTGCCAGCAGGGGACAGGGGGCCAGTGGGGAGCTGTTTTTT,CASRGQGASGELFF
-,-,TRBJ1-2,TRBV10-3,TGTGCCATCAGTGAGTCTTCAGGGGACCTCTATGGCTACACCTTC,CAISESSGDLYGYTF
TRBD2,-,TRBJ2-1,TRBV9,TGTGCCAGCAGCGGTAACATAGCGGGAGAGGGGTACAATGAGCAGTTCTTC,CASSGNIAGEGYNEQFF
TRBD1,-,TRBJ2-2,TRBV27,TGTGCCAGCAGTCACCTTTCACCAGGACAGGCGAACACCGGGGAGCTGTTTTTT,CASSHLSPGQANTGELFF
-,-,TRBJ2-3,TRBV4-2,TGTGCCAGCAGCCAAGATGAGGGTTCGCCAGATACGCAGTATTTT,CASSQDEGSPDTQYF
-,-,TRBJ2-5,TRBV5-1,TGCGCCAGCAGGGTCACAGGGCTAGAGGAGACCCAGTACTTC,CASRVTGLEETQYF
TRBD1,-,TRBJ1-2,TRBV5-1,TGCGCCAGCAGACAGATACAGGGGCCGGGAGGCTACACCTTC,CASRQIQGPGGYTF
-,-,TRBJ2-7,TRBV19,TGTGCCAGTAGTGCGATGGGAGGCAGTTACGAGCAGTACTTC,CASSAMGGSYEQYF
TRBD1,-,TRBJ2-2,TRBV6-6,TGTGCCAGCAGACAGGGGCGGGACACCGGGGAGCTGTTTTTT,CASRQGRDTGELFF
TRBD2,-,TRBJ2-3,TRBV5-1,TGCGCCAGCAGCTTGGGGACTAGCGGGAATTCAGATACGCAGTATTTT,CASSLGTSGNSDTQYF
-,-,TRBJ1-1,TRBV21-1,TGTGCCAGCAGCAAAGTGGCGGGGTGGAGCACTGAAGCTTTCTTT,CASSKVAGWSTEAFF
-,-,TRBJ2-7,TRBV28,TGTGCCAGCAGTTTGGGCAGATACGAGCAGTACTTC,CASSLGRYEQYF
-,-,TRBJ2-2,TRBV9,TGTGCCAGCAGCGTAGGTACAGGGAACGCGAACACCGGGGAGCTGTTTTTT,CASSVGTGNANTGELFF
-,many,TRBJ2-7,TRBV6-1,TGTGCCAGCAGTGAAGTGACAGTGCACCACTACGAGCAGTACTTC,CASSEVTVHHYEQYF
TRBD2,-,TRBJ2-5,TRBV10-1,TGCGCCAGCAGTGAGTTTCCACTAGCGGGATTCGATAACCAGTACTTC,CASSEFPLAGFDNQYF
-,-,TRBJ2-7,TRBV29-1,TGCAGCGTCGGAATAGCGGAGCACTACGAGCAGTACTTC,CSVGIAEHYEQYF
TRBD2,few,TRBJ2-2,TRBV30,TGTGCCTGGAGAAGGAGCGGGAGTGCCGGGGAGCTGTTTTTT,CAWRRSGSAGELFF
TRBD2,-,TRBJ2-1,TRBV9,TGTGCCAGCAGCGTAAGCGGGAGTCCCTCCGGGGAGCAGTTCTTC,CASSVSGSPSGEQFF
TRBD1,-,TRBJ2-2,TRBV10-3,TGTGCCATCCATCAGGGGGCGAACACCGGGGAGCTGTTTTTT,CAIHQGANTGELFF
TRBD1,-,TRBJ1-4,TRBV28,TGTGCCAGCAGCAACCCCCCGGGGACAGGGAATGAAAAACTGTTTTTT,CASSNPPGTGNEKLFF